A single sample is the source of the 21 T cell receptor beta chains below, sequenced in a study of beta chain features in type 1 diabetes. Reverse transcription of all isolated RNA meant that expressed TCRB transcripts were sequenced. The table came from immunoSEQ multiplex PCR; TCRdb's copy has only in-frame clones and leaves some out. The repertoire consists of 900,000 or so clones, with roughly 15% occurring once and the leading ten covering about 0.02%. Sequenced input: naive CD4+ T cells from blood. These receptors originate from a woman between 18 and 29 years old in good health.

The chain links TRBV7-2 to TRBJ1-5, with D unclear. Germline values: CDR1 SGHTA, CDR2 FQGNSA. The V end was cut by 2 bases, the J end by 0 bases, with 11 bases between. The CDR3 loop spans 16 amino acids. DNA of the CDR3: TGTGCCAGCAGCTTATACTCTGCAGGTAGCAATCAGCCCCAGCATTTT. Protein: CASSLYSAGSNQPQHF.

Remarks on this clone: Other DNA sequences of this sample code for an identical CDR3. The CDR3 nucleotides read TGTGCCAGCAGCTCCGGGACTAGCGGTCAGAGGCAGTACTTC. Its translation is CASSSGTSGQRQYF. The gene calls are TRBV7-9 and TRBJ2-7, with 11 bases matching TRBD2. There are 14 residues in the CDR3. Germline assignment: CDR1 SEHNR and CDR2 FQNEAQ (reference sequence). The trim removed 4 bases at V and 9 bases at J, leaving 8 bases unmatched.

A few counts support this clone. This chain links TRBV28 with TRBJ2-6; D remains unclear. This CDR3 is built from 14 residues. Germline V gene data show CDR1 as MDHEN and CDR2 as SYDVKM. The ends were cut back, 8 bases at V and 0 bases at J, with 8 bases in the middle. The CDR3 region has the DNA TGTGCCAGCGGCGTCCCCTCTGGGGCCAACGTCCTGACTTTC. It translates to CASGVPSGANVLTF.

CDR3 loop: CASSLDRLAHQYF. The CDR3 bases are TGTGCCAGCAGTTTAGATAGACTAGCCCATCAGTATTTT. The rearrangement joins TRBV28 to TRBJ2-3; 7 positions agree with TRBD2. V gave up 2 bases and J gave up 12 bases; unmatched junction bases: 8. Germline assignment: CDR1 MDHEN and CDR2 SYDVKM. The CDR3 sequence is 13 residues long.

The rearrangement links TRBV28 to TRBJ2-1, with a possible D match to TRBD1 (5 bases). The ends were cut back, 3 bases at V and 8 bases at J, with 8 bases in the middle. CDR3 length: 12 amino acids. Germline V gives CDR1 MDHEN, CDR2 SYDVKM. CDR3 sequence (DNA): TGTGCCAGCAGTTTTAGGGGTGATGAGCAGTTCTTC. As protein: CASSFRGDEQFF.

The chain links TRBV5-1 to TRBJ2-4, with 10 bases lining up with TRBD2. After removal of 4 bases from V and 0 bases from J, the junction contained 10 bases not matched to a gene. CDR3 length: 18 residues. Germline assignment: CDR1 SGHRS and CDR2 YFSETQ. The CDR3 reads CASSGGLASNLAKNIQYF. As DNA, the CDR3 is TGCGCCAGCAGCGGGGGACTAGCGTCCAACCTAGCCAAAAACATTCAGTACTTC. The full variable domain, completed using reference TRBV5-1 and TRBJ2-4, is KAGVTQTPRYLIKTRGQQVTLSCSPISGHRSVSWYQQTPGQGLQFLFEYFSETQRNKGNFPGRFSGRQFSNSRSEMNVSTLELGDSALYLCASSGGLASNLAKNIQYFGAGTRLSVL.

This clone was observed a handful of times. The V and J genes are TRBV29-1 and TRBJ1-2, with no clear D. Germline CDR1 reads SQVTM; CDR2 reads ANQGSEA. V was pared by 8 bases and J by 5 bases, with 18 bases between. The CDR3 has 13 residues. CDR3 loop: CSIPGSSAYGYTF. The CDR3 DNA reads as TGCAGCATCCCAGGTAGTTCCGCATATGGCTACACCTTC.

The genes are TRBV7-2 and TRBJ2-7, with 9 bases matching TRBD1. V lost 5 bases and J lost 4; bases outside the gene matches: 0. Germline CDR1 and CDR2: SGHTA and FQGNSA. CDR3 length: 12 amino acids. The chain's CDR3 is CASSGTGYEQYF. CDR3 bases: TGTGCCAGCAGCGGGACAGGGTACGAGCAGTACTTC.

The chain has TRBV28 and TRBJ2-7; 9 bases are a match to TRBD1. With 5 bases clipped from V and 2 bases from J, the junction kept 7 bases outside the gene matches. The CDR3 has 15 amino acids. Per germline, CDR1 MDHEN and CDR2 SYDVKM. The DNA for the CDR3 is TGTGCCAGCAGTACAACCGGACAGGGGACCTACGAGCAGTACTTC. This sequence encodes CASSTTGQGTYEQYF.

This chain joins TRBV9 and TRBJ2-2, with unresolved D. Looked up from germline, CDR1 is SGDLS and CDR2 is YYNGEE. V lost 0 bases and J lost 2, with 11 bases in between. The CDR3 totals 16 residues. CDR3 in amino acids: CASSVDPGRNTGELFF. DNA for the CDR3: TGTGCCAGCAGCGTAGATCCAGGCCGAAACACCGGGGAGCTGTTTTTT.

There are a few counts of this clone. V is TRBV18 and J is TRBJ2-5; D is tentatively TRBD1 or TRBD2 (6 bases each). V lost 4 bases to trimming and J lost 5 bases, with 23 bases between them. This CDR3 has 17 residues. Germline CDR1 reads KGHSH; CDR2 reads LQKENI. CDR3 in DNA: TGTGCCAGCTCACGTGGGGGGCGATCCTCCTGGATGGAGACCCAGTACTTC. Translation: CASSRGGRSSWMETQYF.

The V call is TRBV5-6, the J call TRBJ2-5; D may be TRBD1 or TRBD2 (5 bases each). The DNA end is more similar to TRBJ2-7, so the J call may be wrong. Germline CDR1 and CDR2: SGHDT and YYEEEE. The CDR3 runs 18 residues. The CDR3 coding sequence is TGTGCCAGCAGCTTGGTTCTAGGGACCGGGACCTTAAGGTACGAGCAGTACTTC. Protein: CASSLVLGTGTLRYEQYF.

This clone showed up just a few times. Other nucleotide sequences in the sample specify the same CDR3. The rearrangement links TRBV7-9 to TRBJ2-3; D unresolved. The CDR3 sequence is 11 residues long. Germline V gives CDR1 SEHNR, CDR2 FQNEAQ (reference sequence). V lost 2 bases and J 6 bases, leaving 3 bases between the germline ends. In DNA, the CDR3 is TGTGCCAGCAGCTTATACGATACGCAGTATTTT. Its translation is CASSLYDTQYF. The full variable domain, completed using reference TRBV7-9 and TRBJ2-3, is DTGVSQNPRHKITKRGQNVTFRCDPISEHNRLYWYRQTLGQGPEFLTYFQNEAQLEKSRLLSDRFSAERPKGSFSTLEIQRTEQGDSAMYLCASSLYDTQYFGPGTRLTVL.

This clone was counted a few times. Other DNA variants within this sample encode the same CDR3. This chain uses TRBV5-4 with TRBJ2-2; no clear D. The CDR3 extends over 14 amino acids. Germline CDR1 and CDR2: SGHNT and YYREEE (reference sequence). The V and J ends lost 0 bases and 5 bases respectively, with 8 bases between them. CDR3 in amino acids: CASSLGSGTGELFF. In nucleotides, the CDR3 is TGTGCCAGCAGCTTGGGGTCGGGTACCGGGGAGCTGTTTTTT.

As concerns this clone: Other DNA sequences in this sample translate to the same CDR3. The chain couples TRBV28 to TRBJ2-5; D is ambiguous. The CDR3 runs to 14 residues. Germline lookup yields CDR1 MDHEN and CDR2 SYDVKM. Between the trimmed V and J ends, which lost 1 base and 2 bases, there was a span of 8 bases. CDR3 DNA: TGTGCCAGCAGTTTATCGGCAGCACAAGAGACCCAGTACTTC. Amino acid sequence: CASSLSAAQETQYF.

This CDR3 is CASRNREMSTDTQYF. As DNA, the CDR3 is TGTGCCAGCAGGAACAGGGAGATGTCCACAGATACGCAGTATTTT. The gene calls are TRBV11-2 and TRBJ2-3, with D perhaps TRBD1 (6 bases). Germline V gene sequence: CDR1 SGHAT, CDR2 FQNNGV. CDR3 length equals 15 residues. Deletions cut 6 bases from V and 2 bases from J, with 15 bases between.

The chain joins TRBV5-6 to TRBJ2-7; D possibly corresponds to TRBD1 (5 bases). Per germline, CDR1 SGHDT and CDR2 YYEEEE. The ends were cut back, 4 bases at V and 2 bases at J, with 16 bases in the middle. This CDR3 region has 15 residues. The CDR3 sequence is CASSPLGDRTYEQYF. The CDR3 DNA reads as TGTGCCAGCAGCCCTCTCGGTGACAGAACCTACGAGCAGTACTTC.

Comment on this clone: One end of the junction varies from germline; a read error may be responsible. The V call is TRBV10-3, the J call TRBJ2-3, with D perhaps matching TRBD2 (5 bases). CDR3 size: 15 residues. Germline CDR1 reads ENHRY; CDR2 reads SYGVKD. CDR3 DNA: TGTGCCAGCAGTGCCGGGATCTCCAGGTCGGATACGCAGTATTTT. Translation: CASSAGISRSDTQYF.

The CDR3 bases are TGTGCCAGCATCCCTTGGGGACTAGCAGTCAATGAGCAGTTCTTC. Translating it yields CASIPWGLAVNEQFF. The rearrangement uses TRBV6-1 and TRBJ2-1; 9 nucleotides agree with TRBD2. J gave up 6 bases and V 7 bases, and 10 bases lay outside the gene matches. The CDR3 loop spans 15 amino acids. CDR1 and CDR2 (germline): MNHNS, SASEGT.

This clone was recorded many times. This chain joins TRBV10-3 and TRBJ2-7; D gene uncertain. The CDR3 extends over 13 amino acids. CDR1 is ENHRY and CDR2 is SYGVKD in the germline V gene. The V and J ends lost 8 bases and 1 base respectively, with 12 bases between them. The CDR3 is CAIRLAASYEQYF. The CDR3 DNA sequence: TGTGCCATCCGTCTCGCGGCTTCCTACGAGCAGTACTTC.

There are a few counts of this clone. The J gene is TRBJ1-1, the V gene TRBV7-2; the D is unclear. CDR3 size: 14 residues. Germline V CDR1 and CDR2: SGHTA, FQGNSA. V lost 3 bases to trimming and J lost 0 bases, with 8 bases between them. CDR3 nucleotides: TGTGCCAGCAGCTTTTCGGTGGTGAACACTGAAGCTTTCTTT. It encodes CASSFSVVNTEAFF.